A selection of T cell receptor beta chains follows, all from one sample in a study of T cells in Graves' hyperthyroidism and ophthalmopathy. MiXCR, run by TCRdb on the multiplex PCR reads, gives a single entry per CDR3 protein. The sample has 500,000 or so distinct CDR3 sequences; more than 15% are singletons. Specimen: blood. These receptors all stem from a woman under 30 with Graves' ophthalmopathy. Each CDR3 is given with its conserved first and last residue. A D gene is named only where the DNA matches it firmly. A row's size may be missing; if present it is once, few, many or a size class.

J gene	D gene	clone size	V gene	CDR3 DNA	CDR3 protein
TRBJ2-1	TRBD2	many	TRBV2	TGTGCCAGCAGTGAAAAAAGGCTAGCGGGAGCAGGAGGCAATGAGCAGTTCTTC	CASSEKRLAGAGGNEQFF
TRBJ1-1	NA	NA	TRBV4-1	TGCGCCAGCAGCCAAGTAGGGCAGGGCTGGACTGAAGCTTTCTTT	CASSQVGQGWTEAFF
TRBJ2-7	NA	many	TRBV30	TGTGCCTGGAGCGCCCCCGGATTTTCCTACGAGCAGTACTTC	CAWSAPGFSYEQYF
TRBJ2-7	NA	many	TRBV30	TGTGCCTGGAGTTTGCGCTACGAGCAGTACTTC	CAWSLRYEQYF
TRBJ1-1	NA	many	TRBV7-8	TGTGCCAGCAGCTTAGCCTTTTGGGAGGGGGTACACACTGAAGCTTTCTTT	CASSLAFWEGVHTEAFF
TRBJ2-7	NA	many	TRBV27	TGTGCCAGCAGTTTATACGCCATTGGGACTGAAACCTACGAGCAGTACTTC	CASSLYAIGTETYEQYF
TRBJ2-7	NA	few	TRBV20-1	TGCAGTGCTAAGCAGGGTAGCGCCTACGAGCAGTACTTC	CSAKQGSAYEQYF
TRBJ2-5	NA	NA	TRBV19	TGTGCCAGTAATAGCGGCCCCGAAACCCAGTACTTC	CASNSGPETQYF
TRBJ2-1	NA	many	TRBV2	TGTGCCAGCAGTGAAGAGGTCTATGAGCAGTTCTTC	CASSEEVYEQFF
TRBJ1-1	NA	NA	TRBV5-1	TGCGCCAGCAGCTTGTCTCCGAACGTGAATCTAAACACTGAAGCTTTCTTT	CASSLSPNVNLNTEAFF
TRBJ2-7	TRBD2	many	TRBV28	TGTGCCAGCAGTTTATGGACTAGCGGGAGCCCCGAGCAGTACTTC	CASSLWTSGSPEQYF
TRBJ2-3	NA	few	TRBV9	TGTGCCAGCAGCGTAGGCCCCACCAAAACAGATACGCAGTATTTT	CASSVGPTKTDTQYF
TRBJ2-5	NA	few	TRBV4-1	TGCGCCAGCAGCCTATCAGGTCCAGAGACCCAGTACTTC	CASSLSGPETQYF
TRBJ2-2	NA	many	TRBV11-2	TGTGCCAGCAGCTTATTAGGGGGCACCGGGGAGCTGTTTTTT	CASSLLGGTGELFF
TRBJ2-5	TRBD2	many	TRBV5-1	TGCGCCAGCAGCTCCGGACTAGCGGGGGGTCCTCAACAAGAGACCCAGTACTTC	CASSSGLAGGPQQETQYF
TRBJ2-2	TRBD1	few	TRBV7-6	TGTGCCAGCAGCTGGCCCCCGGACAGGATGAACACCGGGGAGCTGTTTTTT	CASSWPPDRMNTGELFF
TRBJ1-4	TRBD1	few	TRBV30	TGTGCCTGGAGTGGGGACAGGGGGCTGGTAGAAAAACTGTTTTTT	CAWSGDRGLVEKLFF
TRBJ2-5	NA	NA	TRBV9	TGTGCCAGCAGCGGGACACCGGATGGGGCCCAGTACTTC	CASSGTPDGAQYF
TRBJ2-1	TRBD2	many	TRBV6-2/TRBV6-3	TGTGCCAGCAACGAGCGGGAGTATAATGAGCAGTTCTTC	CASNEREYNEQFF
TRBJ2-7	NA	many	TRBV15	TGTGCCACCGCCAGGTTAGGGGAGGACGAGCAGTACTTC	CATARLGEDEQYF
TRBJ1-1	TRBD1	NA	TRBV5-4	TGTGCCAGCAGCTTGAGGGCAGGGGGCGCAAACACTGAAGCTTTCTTT	CASSLRAGGANTEAFF
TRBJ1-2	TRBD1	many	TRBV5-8	TGTGCCAGCAGCTTAAGGACAGGGTGGCGCTACACCTTC	CASSLRTGWRYTF
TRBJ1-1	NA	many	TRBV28	TGTGCCAGCAGTTTGGGAAGCAGGGGACCTGAAGCTTTCTTT	CASSLGSRGPEAFF
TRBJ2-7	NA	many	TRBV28	TGTGCCAGCAGTTCCTCTCGGGGGACCCTTTCGGGAGAGCAGTACTTC	CASSSSRGTLSGEQYF
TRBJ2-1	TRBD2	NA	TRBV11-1	TGTGCCAGCAGCTTAGGCGGCGGACTAGCGGGAGAATTGGCCTACAATGAGCAGTTCTTC	CASSLGGGLAGELAYNEQFF
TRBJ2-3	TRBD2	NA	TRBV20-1	TGCAGTGCTAGAGGGGGACTAGCGGGGAAATTCGATACGCAGTATTTT	CSARGGLAGKFDTQYF
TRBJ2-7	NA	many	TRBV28	TGTGCCAGCAAAAGAACGGCCCCCTCCTACGAGCAGTACTTC	CASKRTAPSYEQYF
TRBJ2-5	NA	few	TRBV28	TGTGCCAGCAGCTCATACCGGGACGAGGAGACCCAGTACTTC	CASSSYRDEETQYF
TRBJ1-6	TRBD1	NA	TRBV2	TGTGCCACTAGGGGGGACAGAAGCTCCTATAATTCACCCCTCCACTTT	CATRGDRSSYNSPLHF
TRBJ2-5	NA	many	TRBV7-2	TGTGCCAGCAGCTTAGTCAGGGGCCCTAGAGAGACCCAGTACTTC	CASSLVRGPRETQYF
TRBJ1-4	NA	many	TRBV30	TGTGCCTGGAGTGGGGGATCGATTAATGAAAAACTGTTTTTT	CAWSGGSINEKLFF
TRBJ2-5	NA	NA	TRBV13	TGTGCCAGCAGCTTAGGGTGGGAGGAAGCCGAAGAGACCCAGTACTTC	CASSLGWEEAEETQYF
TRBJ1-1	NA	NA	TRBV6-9	TGTGCCAGCAGTTATTCTTGGGGGGGGGACACTGAAGCTTTCTTT	CASSYSWGGDTEAFF
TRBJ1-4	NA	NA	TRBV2	TGTGCCAGCAGCCCGGATCTTGCAACTAATGAAAAACTGTTTTTT	CASSPDLATNEKLFF
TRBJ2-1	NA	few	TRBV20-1	TGCAGTGCTAGTAGTTGGGTCTCCTACAATGAGCAGTTCTTC	CSASSWVSYNEQFF
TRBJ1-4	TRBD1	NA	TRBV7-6	TGTGCCAGCAGCTTAGAGACAGGGGAGGAAAAACTGTTTTTT	CASSLETGEEKLFF
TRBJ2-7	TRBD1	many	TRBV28	TGTGCCAGCAGCTGGACAGGAGATAAGCAGTACTTC	CASSWTGDKQYF
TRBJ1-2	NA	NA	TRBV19	TGTGCCAGTACGCCGATCTACGGAGATAACTATGGCTACACCTTC	CASTPIYGDNYGYTF
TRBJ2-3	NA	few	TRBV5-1	TGCGCCAGCAGCTTGGGAGCGAGGGGGTACACAGATACGCAGTATTTT	CASSLGARGYTDTQYF
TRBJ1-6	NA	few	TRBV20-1	TGCAGTGCTAGATACGGGGGCGCTTATAATTCACCCCTCCACTTT	CSARYGGAYNSPLHF
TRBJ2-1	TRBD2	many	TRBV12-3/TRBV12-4	TGTGCCAGCAGTTTAGGTGGACTAGCGGGAGATGAGCAGTTCTTC	CASSLGGLAGDEQFF
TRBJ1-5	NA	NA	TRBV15	TGTGCCACCAGCAGACTCAGCGGTGGGGTCCAGGGCAGGCAGCCCCAGCATTTT	CATSRLSGGVQGRQPQHF
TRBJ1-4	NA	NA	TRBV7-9	TGTGCCAGCAGCGGTTCGGAGGAAAAACTGTTTTTT	CASSGSEEKLFF
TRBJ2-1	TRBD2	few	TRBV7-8	TGTGCCAGCGGACAGACTAGCGGGAGTCTTTACAATGAGCAGTTCTTC	CASGQTSGSLYNEQFF
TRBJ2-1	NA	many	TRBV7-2	TGTGCCAGCAGCACCCCAGCCAGGTACAATGAGCAGTTCTTC	CASSTPARYNEQFF
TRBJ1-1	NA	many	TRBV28	TGTGCCAGCGGGATCCGACACCCCTACACTGAAGCTTTCTTT	CASGIRHPYTEAFF
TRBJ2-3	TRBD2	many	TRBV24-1	TGTGCCACCAGTGATCGACTAGCGGGGTTAGATACGCAGTATTTT	CATSDRLAGLDTQYF
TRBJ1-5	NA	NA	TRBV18	TGTGCCAGCTTTAACAGGATAAGCAATCAGCCCCAGCATTTT	CASFNRISNQPQHF
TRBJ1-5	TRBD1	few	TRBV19	TGTGCCAGTAGTGTCACAGGGGGCGGGGAGCCCCAGCATTTT	CASSVTGGGEPQHF
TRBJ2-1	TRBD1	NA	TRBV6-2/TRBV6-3	TGTGCCAGCAGTTACTCCCCAGGGGGCGGGGATGAGCAGTTCTTC	CASSYSPGGGDEQFF
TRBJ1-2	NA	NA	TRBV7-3	TGTGCCAGCAGCACAACAGGTACCGGGGAGCGCCGCGGCTACACCTTC	CASSTTGTGERRGYTF